This T cell receptor (beta chain) was observed in a study of vaccination and CD4 T cells after COVID-19 (dated by TCRdb to 2022 to 2024). About the full investigation: Every convalescent patient had a positive nasal swab PCR test for SARS-CoV-2, with mild disease in about nine patients and severe disease in one. In around nine COVID-19 convalescent patients and a handful of infection-naive healthy vaccine recipients, the spike-specific CD4+ TCR repertoire before mRNA vaccination was compared with the repertoire after mRNA vaccination. Participants got two doses of the Pfizer-BioNTech BNT162b2 vaccine (n=8) or two doses of the Moderna mRNA-1273 vaccine (n=2). Post-vaccine blood samples were obtained a median of approximately 74 days after the second vaccine dose, with a range of about 13 to 250 days. Post-COVID blood samples from convalescent patients were collected a median of around 100 days after diagnosis, with a range of about 30 to 170 days. Overlapping spike peptide pools from SARS-CoV-2 and from the common cold coronaviruses HCoV-NL63, HCoV-OC43 and HCoV-229E were used as culture stimuli. The convalescent cohort included six males and four females, with two Hispanic individuals, seven Caucasians, two Asians and one multiracial person. Control cultures received a CEFX viral epitope pool as the positive control, an HIV-1 Nef peptide pool as the negative control, or no peptide.

The library came from PCR. TCR sequencing of DNA from cultured CD4+ T cells used the Oncomine TCR Beta short-read assay at the Johns Hopkins FTIC core. The QIAamp micro DNA kit was used to extract genomic DNA from the cultured CD4+ T cells. Oncomine TCR Beta libraries from cultured CD4+ T cells were pooled using unique dual indexes and sequenced on an Illumina iSeq 100. The authors processed their data as follows. Non-productive sequences were filtered out, and CDR3s that did not start with C, did not end with F or W, or were shorter than 7 amino acids were discarded. Antigen-specific clonotypes were identified using the MANAFEST web application through comparison of peptide-stimulated wells with reference and other culture wells. Positive clones required FDR below 0.05, an odds ratio above 5, and productive frequency above 0.1% in at least two of three replicate wells. Clonotypes that were significantly expanded in both SARS-CoV-2 spike wells and at least one common cold coronavirus spike condition were defined as cross-reactive. Levenshtein distances (stringdist) and unrooted phylogenetic trees (ape) in R version 3.6.1 were used to assess CDR3 homology. TCRdb itself trimmed the public reads at Q25 with fastp, ran MiXCR and retained productive beta chains. Each entry merges the rows of one CDR3 protein and shows their most common DNA and genes. TCRdb, not the original authors, processed these V and J calls. The sample has approximately 19,000 distinct CDR3 sequences on record, 53% of them singletons. The ten biggest clones cover about a sixth of the sample.

The cysteine opens and the phenylalanine closes a CDR3 of 13 amino acids. Only the CDR3 region is kept as DNA, spanning 39 bases read in frame from base 1. V and J lose 0 bases and 3 bases, and a span of 5 bases separates them. Per the germline V gene, SGHTA is the CDR1 and FQGNSA is the CDR2. Taken with the paper, the label for treatment or condition translates to: roughly 10-day PBMC culture with coronavirus spike peptide pools or control peptides (ViraFEST assay). The ViraFEST assay was used in the study, in which antigen-specific T cells were expanded with peptide pools and expanded clonotypes were subsequently identified by TCR sequencing. Positive SARS-CoV-2 PCR tests in the convalescent patients dated from March to December 2020, before Alpha, Beta and Delta variants emerged in the United States. Each well held 2.2 million or so PBMCs cultured with around 10 ug/ml peptide pools in IMDM containing approximately 4.8% human AB serum and roughly 9.3 IU/ml IL-2. Half of the culture medium was replaced with fresh IL-2-containing medium on days 3 and 7. Once the cells had been in culture for about 10 days, the EasySep CD4+ T cell isolation kit was used to isolate CD4+ T cells by negative selection. Ficoll-Paque Plus gradient centrifugation was used to isolate PBMCs from whole blood, and the isolated PBMCs were then either used fresh or cryopreserved at -140C. In general, triplicate wells were set up for every culture condition.

Turning to this clonotype: The target of this receptor is not known. Base qualities are not recorded, but no much larger clone differs from it by a single base.

Broad study findings and their caveats: Although the median number of SARS-CoV-2-reactive clonotypes went up from roughly 20 after infection to around 39 after vaccination, the increase was not significant. The number of convalescent patients in the study was relatively small, and the study did not examine early timepoints following natural infection. In convalescent patients, nearly all vaccine-specific clones (304 of 307) were found to be mono-reactive for SARS-CoV-2 spike rather than cross-reactive with common cold coronaviruses. Among the post-vaccine SARS-CoV-2-reactive clones in convalescent patients, a median around 90% showed up only after vaccination, which suggests vaccine-specific priming.

This clonotype was obtained from a human donor who had recovered from COVID-19. Sequences were derived from CD4+ T cells from blood, cultured in vitro, sampled before SARS-CoV-2 vaccination. The V and J genes are TRBV7-2 and TRBJ2-5, with the D gene uncertain. The encoded CDR3 is CASSLAVEETQYF. The nucleotide sequence reads as follows: TGTGCCAGCAGCTTAGCAGTTGAAGAGACCCAGTACTTC. Joined to the reference TRBV7-2 and TRBJ2-5 proteins, this CDR3 gives the full variable domain: GAGVSQSPSNKVTEKGKDVELRCDPISGHTALYWYRQSLGQGLEFLIYFQGNSAPDKSGLPSDRFSAERTGGSVSTLTIQRTQQEDSAVYLCASSLAVEETQYFGPGTRLLVL.